These T cell receptor beta chains were read from a single sample in a study of shared clonotypes between healthy human individuals. Sequenced by immunoSEQ multiplex PCR; TCRdb stores in-frame clones only, minus some. The table lists around 1,000,000 clones, roughly 80% of them singletons. Sequencing was performed on memory CD4+ T cells from PBMCs. Receptors were obtained from a man aged 18-30 years in good health. Some clones in this sample may be carry-over from other donors' samples. Each CDR3 is given with its conserved first and last residue. Each record gives: CDR3 protein, CDR3 DNA, J gene, V gene, CDR3 length, D gene, clone size. A D gene is named only where the DNA matches it firmly. For some rows the clone size is stated as once, few or many, or as a class when expanded; others skip it.

CATSGGANVLTF TGTGCCACTTCGGGAGGGGCCAACGTCCTGACTTTC TRBJ2-6 TRBV2 12 . .
CASKGRERNTEAFF TGTGCCAGCAAGGGGCGCGAAAGGAACACTGAAGCTTTCTTT TRBJ1-1 TRBV2 14 . many
CASSLSRDRVRAFF TGTGCCAGCAGTCTGTCCCGGGACAGGGTTCGGGCTTTCTTT TRBJ1-1 TRBV6-5 14 TRBD1 once
CASSIQGAGQETQYF TGTGCCAGCAGTATACAGGGAGCGGGCCAAGAGACCCAGTACTTC TRBJ2-5 TRBV2 15 . .
CASSQGQGRYGYTF TGCGCCAGCAGCCAGGGACAGGGAAGGTATGGCTACACCTTC TRBJ1-2 TRBV4-3 14 TRBD1 .
CASSRAGGWETQYF TGTGCCAGCAGCCGCGCAGGGGGCTGGGAGACCCAGTACTTC TRBJ2-5 TRBV7-2 14 TRBD1 .
CARSLVRSNTEAFF TGTGCCAGAAGTTTAGTCCGATCGAACACTGAAGCTTTCTTT TRBJ1-1 TRBV5-3 14 . once
CATRPQGRNQPQHF TGTGCCACCCGACCACAGGGACGGAATCAGCCCCAGCATTTT TRBJ1-5 TRBV28 14 . .
CAWTRASEGYTF TGTGCCTGGACAAGGGCATCGGAAGGCTACACCTTC TRBJ1-2 TRBV30 12 . .
CASSLTRGRGPTQYF TGTGCCAGCAGTTTAACGAGGGGGCGGGGCCCTACGCAGTATTTT TRBJ2-3 TRBV28 15 . .
CASSPRQGYNEQFF TGTGCCAGCAGCCCCCGACAGGGGTACAATGAGCAGTTCTTC TRBJ2-1 TRBV11-3 14 TRBD1 .
CASSLVVSGANVLTF TGTGCCAGCAGCTTGGTAGTGTCTGGGGCCAACGTCCTGACTTTC TRBJ2-6 TRBV7-2 15 . .
CASSPALIAADTQYF TGTGCCAGCTCACCGGCGTTGATAGCCGCAGATACGCAGTATTTT TRBJ2-3 TRBV18 15 . .
CASSQTGETQYF TGTGCCAGCAGCCAAACTGGAGAGACCCAGTACTTC TRBJ2-5 TRBV7-2 12 . .
CSVDPGKGNNEQFF TGCAGCGTTGATCCAGGGAAAGGCAACAATGAGCAGTTCTTC TRBJ2-1 TRBV29-1 14 . .
CASSLFSGTSGRPNEQFF TGTGCCAGCAGTCTATTTTCCGGGACTAGCGGGAGACCCAATGAGCAGTTCTTC TRBJ2-1 TRBV27 18 TRBD2 .
CASSLNGGSTEAFF TGTGCCAGCAGCTTAAATGGGGGAAGCACTGAAGCTTTCTTT TRBJ1-1 TRBV7-3 14 . .
CASSPDTRRTEQYF TGTGCCAGCAGCCCCGATACTCGGCGTACCGAGCAGTACTTC TRBJ2-7 TRBV9 14 . .
CASSLGSGHEQFF TGTGCCAGCAGCTTAGGGTCGGGGCATGAGCAGTTCTTC TRBJ2-1 TRBV7-8 13 . .
CASSQVRRAGEQFF TGCGCCAGCAGCCAAGTGAGGCGAGCGGGAGAGCAGTTCTTC TRBJ2-1 TRBV4-3 14 TRBD2 .
CASALLGGGGNQPQHF TGTGCCAGCGCCTTACTAGGGGGAGGAGGCAATCAGCCCCAGCATTTT TRBJ1-5 TRBV4-2 16 . .
CASSAGGDHYYEQYF TGTGCCAGCAGCGCAGGGGGCGACCACTACTACGAGCAGTACTTC TRBJ2-7 TRBV9 15 TRBD1 .
CASIPQGAGGETQYF TGTGCCAGCATTCCGCAGGGCGCGGGGGGAGAGACCCAGTACTTC TRBJ2-5 TRBV2 15 TRBD2 .
CASSSPTGNYGYTF TGTGCCAGCAGTTCGCCGACAGGGAACTATGGCTACACCTTC TRBJ1-2 TRBV28 14 TRBD1 .
CASSFSGTRGTGELFF TGTGCCAGCAGCTTTAGCGGGACGAGGGGAACCGGGGAGCTGTTTTTT TRBJ2-2 TRBV9 16 TRBD2 .
CATSTGQSTQETQYF TGTGCCACCAGCACGGGACAGTCCACCCAAGAGACCCAGTACTTC TRBJ2-5 TRBV15 15 TRBD1 .
CASSRLPDRDYEQYF TGCGCCAGCAGCCGCCTCCCGGACAGGGACTACGAGCAGTACTTC TRBJ2-7 TRBV4-1 15 TRBD1 .
CASSFLGTSIEKEQFF TGCGCCAGCAGCTTCTTAGGGACTAGCATAGAGAAAGAGCAGTTCTTC TRBJ2-1 TRBV5-1 16 TRBD2 many
CASSFRGLLDEQFF TGTGCCAGCAGCTTCCGGGGGTTGCTGGATGAGCAGTTCTTC TRBJ2-1 TRBV7-8 14 . .
CASSPLGTPGYNEQFF TGTGCCAGCAGCCCCCTAGGGACGCCCGGTTACAATGAGCAGTTCTTC TRBJ2-1 TRBV7-2 16 . .
CASSQGPAGGPTGELFF TGTGCCAGCAGCCAAGGCCCAGCGGGAGGGCCCACCGGGGAGCTGTTTTTT TRBJ2-2 TRBV4-2 17 TRBD2 .
CASSTRDRGSFYEQYF TGTGCCAGCAGCACCCGGGACAGGGGCTCGTTCTACGAGCAGTACTTC TRBJ2-7 TRBV9 16 TRBD1 .
CATWGAGSYNEQFF TGTGCCACTTGGGGAGCGGGTTCCTACAATGAGCAGTTCTTC TRBJ2-1 TRBV28 14 . .
CASSLVPTGSYEQYF TGTGCCAGCAGTTTAGTCCCCACCGGGAGCTACGAGCAGTACTTC TRBJ2-7 TRBV28 15 . .
CASSLKGLRGNQPQHF TGTGCCAGCAGTTTAAAGGGACTAAGGGGTAATCAGCCCCAGCATTTT TRBJ1-5 TRBV28 16 . once
CASSATSARDEQYF TGTGCCAGCAGCGCAACTAGCGCCAGGGACGAGCAGTACTTC TRBJ2-7 TRBV7-6 14 TRBD2 .
CASSDQATGELFF TGCGCCAGCAGTGACCAGGCCACCGGGGAGCTGTTTTTT TRBJ2-2 TRBV10-1 13 . few
CASSLARGQAFF TGTGCCAGCAGCTTAGCCAGGGGCCAAGCTTTCTTT TRBJ1-1 TRBV7-9 12 . few
CASSLAGRGGETQYF TGCGCCAGCAGCTTGGCCGGCAGGGGAGGGGAGACCCAGTACTTC TRBJ2-5 TRBV5-1 15 . .
CASSRLHNEQFF TGTGCCAGCAGCCGGCTCCACAATGAGCAGTTCTTC TRBJ2-1 TRBV14 12 . .
CASSPWGDQPQHF TGTGCCAGCAGCCCATGGGGGGATCAGCCCCAGCATTTT TRBJ1-5 TRBV7-2 13 . few
CASSPGLAGGPLNEQFF TGCGCCAGCAGCCCGGGACTAGCGGGAGGGCCGTTAAATGAGCAGTTCTTC TRBJ2-1 TRBV4-1 17 TRBD2 many
CASSLPQAGGQKQYF TGTGCCAGCAGCTTGCCCCAAGCGGGAGGACAAAAGCAGTACTTC TRBJ2-7 TRBV5-6 15 TRBD2 .
CASSLLVSGGRALEQYF TGTGCCAGCAGCTTATTAGTATCTGGCGGGAGGGCCCTGGAGCAGTACTTC TRBJ2-7 TRBV7-2 17 TRBD2 .
CASRPPYEQYF TGTGCCAGCAGACCCCCCTACGAGCAGTACTTC TRBJ2-7 TRBV9 11 . .
CASSEQGSSYEQYF TGTGCCAGCAGTGAACAGGGAAGCTCCTACGAGCAGTACTTC TRBJ2-7 TRBV2 14 . few
CASSFQGRGGTEAFF TGTGCCAGCTCATTCCAAGGGCGAGGGGGTACTGAAGCTTTCTTT TRBJ1-1 TRBV18 15 . .
CASWGSGANVLTF TGTGCCAGCTGGGGATCTGGGGCCAACGTCCTGACTTTC TRBJ2-6 TRBV27 13 . .
CASSALQLAGLYEQYF TGTGCCAGCAGCGCCCTCCAACTAGCGGGACTCTACGAGCAGTACTTC TRBJ2-7 TRBV9 16 TRBD2 .
CASSLSSGTGNTEAFF TGTGCCAGCAGCTTATCTTCAGGGACAGGCAACACTGAAGCTTTCTTT TRBJ1-1 TRBV7-2 16 TRBD1 .
CASSGDGSSYNEQFF TGTGCCAGTAGCGGCGACGGGAGCTCCTACAATGAGCAGTTCTTC TRBJ2-1 TRBV19 15 . .
CASSPRDHSYEQYF TGTGCCAGCAGCCCCAGGGACCACTCCTACGAGCAGTACTTC TRBJ2-7 TRBV7-9 14 . once
CAMSGRDLNTGELFF TGTGCCATGTCGGGAAGAGACTTAAACACCGGGGAGCTGTTTTTT TRBJ2-2 TRBV5-4 15 . .
CASSPPFSGTQETQYF TGTGCCAGCTCACCACCCTTTAGCGGGACACAAGAGACCCAGTACTTC TRBJ2-5 TRBV18 16 TRBD2 .
CASSPRGRVFEQYF TGTGCCAGCAGCCCCCGCGGGAGGGTTTTCGAGCAGTACTTC TRBJ2-7 TRBV9 14 TRBD2 .
CASGPGHYEQYF TGCGCCAGTGGACCAGGCCACTACGAGCAGTACTTC TRBJ2-7 TRBV23-1 12 . few
CASRAEKLFF TGTGCCAGCCGCGCTGAAAAACTGTTTTTT TRBJ1-4 TRBV2 10 . .
CASSLAGSGRAFEQFF TGTGCCAGCAGCTTGGCCGGTAGCGGGAGGGCATTTGAGCAGTTCTTC TRBJ2-1 TRBV5-6 16 TRBD2 .
CASSLGSDTQYF TGTGCCAGCAGTTTAGGTTCAGATACGCAGTATTTT TRBJ2-3 TRBV28 12 . once